These T cell receptor beta chains were read from a single sample in a study of shared clonotypes between healthy human individuals. Only in-frame clones appear in the TCRdb table, and some are missing; sequencing was by immunoSEQ multiplex PCR. The sample shows roughly 480,000 clones, around 80% of them seen only once. The sequencing input was PBMCs. All receptors derive from a woman aged 40 to 55 in good health. Some clones in this sample may be carry-over from other donors' samples. The CDR3 runs from the conserved cysteine through the conserved F or W. Fields, in order: CDR3 length, V gene, CDR3 protein.

14,TRBV2,CASSGQGAREKLFF
17,TRBV19,CASSSPNRLAGQETQYF
15,TRBV5-1,CASGGGAGRNQPQHF
16,TRBV19,CASSAGTGHSGNTIYF
14,TRBV5-1,CASSLGSDSNIQYF
16,TRBV12-5,CASGAAGQGCTGELFF
14,TRBV11-2,CASSLDRIVDEQFF
14,TRBV6-5,CASSYSVPLGELFF
11,TRBV27,CASPSGNGYTF
11,TRBV27,CASRQGPEAFF
14,TRBV28,CASSFGLSSDTQYF
14,TRBV7-9,CASSFGGLDTEAFF
16,TRBV5-6,CASSYSRLAGTYEQYF
13,TRBV10-3,CAISASMNTEAFF
12,TRBV5-1,CAKDREVETQYF
15,TRBV9,CASSVRAGEKNEQFF
14,TRBV7-3,CASSEGQGAHEQYF
15,TRBV6-4,CASTPGVVGHNEQFF
17,TRBV19,CASSLVLPGRRYTEAFF
13,TRBV10-3,CAISLAGGNEQFF
13,TRBV7-3,CASSFRPADTQYF
18,TRBV7-9,CASSRGTGVPPSQETQYF
15,TRBV18,CASSPGDGGFDIQYF
13,TRBV5-1,CASRTREGTEAFF
18,TRBV4-3,CASSQEGWGGGKVYEQYF
12,TRBV19,CASTKRGDEQFF
12,TRBV7-3,CASSLPPGELFF
14,TRBV9,CASSLGGAGNTIYF
14,TRBV27,CASTWGLNTGELFF
13,TRBV7-9,CASSLGMYAGQFF
13,TRBV9,CASSQIWGGEQYF
15,TRBV25-1,CASSPSVGGNQPKHF
18,TRBV5-1,CASSSPRSRLAVTDTQYF
16,TRBV4-2,CASSQGLAGGTDTQYF
15,TRBV28,CASRHYLTVQETQYF
15,TRBV2,CASSPGTANTGELFF
14,TRBV28,CASETGGSYNEQFF
18,TRBV7-8,CASSLAGLELHRYNEQFF
15,TRBV6-5,CASSYSETGIGELFF
16,TRBV27,CASSLAAGGGGYEQYF
11,TRBV29-1,CSVVEGEKLFF
13,TRBV6-4,CASSREPQETQYF
14,TRBV5-1,CASMPYTSSYEQYF
15,TRBV18,CASSLGASGNQPQHF
14,TRBV9,CASSPRGDNEKLFF
15,TRBV27,CASSLRAEVAYEQYF
15,TRBV28,CASSLLAGPHNEQFF
17,TRBV6-1,CAISESGTGGFMTEAFF
15,TRBV28,CASSTSGRTSYEQYF
17,TRBV30,CAWSGRTAGYKSDEQYF
14,TRBV7-2,CASSLAGFSYEQYF
14,TRBV10-2,CASSPVGAIDTQYF
13,TRBV30,CAWGGVRSYEQYF
15,TRBV10-2,CASKKGLANQETQYF
12,TRBV2,CASSSGSDEQFF
14,TRBV5-4,CASSARFGADTQYF
15,TRBV5-4,CASSLAGFNTGELFF
15,TRBV5-1,CASSLSLAGGNEQFF
12,TRBV29-1,CSVGDLDQPQHF